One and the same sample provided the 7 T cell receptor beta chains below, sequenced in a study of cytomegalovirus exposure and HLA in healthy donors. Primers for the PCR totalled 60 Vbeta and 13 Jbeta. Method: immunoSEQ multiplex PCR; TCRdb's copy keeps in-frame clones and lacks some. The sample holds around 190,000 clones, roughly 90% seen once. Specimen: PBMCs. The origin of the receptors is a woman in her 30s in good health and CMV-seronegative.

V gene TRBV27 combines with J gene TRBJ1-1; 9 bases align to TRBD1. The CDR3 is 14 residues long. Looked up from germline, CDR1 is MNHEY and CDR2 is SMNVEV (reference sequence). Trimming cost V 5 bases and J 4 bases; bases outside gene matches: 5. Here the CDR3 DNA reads TGTGCCAGCAGTCGGGGACAGGGAGGCACTGAAGCTTTCTTT. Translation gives CASSRGQGGTEAFF.

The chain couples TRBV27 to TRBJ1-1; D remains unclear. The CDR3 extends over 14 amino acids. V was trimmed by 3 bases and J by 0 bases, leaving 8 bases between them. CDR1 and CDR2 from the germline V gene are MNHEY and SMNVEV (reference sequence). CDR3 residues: CASSFSHMNTEAFF. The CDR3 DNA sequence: TGTGCCAGCAGTTTCTCACACATGAACACTGAAGCTTTCTTT.

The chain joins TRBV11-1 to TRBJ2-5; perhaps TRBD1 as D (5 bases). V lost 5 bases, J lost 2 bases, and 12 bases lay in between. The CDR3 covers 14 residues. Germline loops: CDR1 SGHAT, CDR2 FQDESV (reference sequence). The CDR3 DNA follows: TGTGCCAGCAGCCCCAGGACACTGCAAGAGACCCAGTACTTC. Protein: CASSPRTLQETQYF. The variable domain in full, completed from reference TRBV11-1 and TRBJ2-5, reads EAEVAQSPRYKITEKSQAVAFWCDPISGHATLYWYRQILGQGPELLVQFQDESVVDDSQLPKDRFSAERLKGVDSTLKIQPAELGDSAMYLCASSPRTLQETQYFGPGTRLLVL.

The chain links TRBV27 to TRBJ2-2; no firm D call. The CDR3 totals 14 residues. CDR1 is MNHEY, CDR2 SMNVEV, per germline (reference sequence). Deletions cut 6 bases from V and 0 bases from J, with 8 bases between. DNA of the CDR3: TGTGCCAGCAGCCGGGTCTCGAACACCGGGGAGCTGTTTTTT. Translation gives CASSRVSNTGELFF.

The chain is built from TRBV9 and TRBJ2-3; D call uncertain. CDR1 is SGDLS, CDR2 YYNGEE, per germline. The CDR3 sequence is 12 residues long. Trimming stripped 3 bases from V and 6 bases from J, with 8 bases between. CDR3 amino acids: CASSAMEDTQYF. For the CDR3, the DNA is TGTGCCAGCAGCGCTATGGAGGATACGCAGTATTTT. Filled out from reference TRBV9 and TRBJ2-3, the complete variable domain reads DSGVTQTPKHLITATGQRVTLRCSPRSGDLSVYWYQQSLDQGLQFLIQYYNGEERAKGNILERFSAQQFPDLHSELNLSSLELGDSALYFCASSAMEDTQYFGPGTRLTVL.

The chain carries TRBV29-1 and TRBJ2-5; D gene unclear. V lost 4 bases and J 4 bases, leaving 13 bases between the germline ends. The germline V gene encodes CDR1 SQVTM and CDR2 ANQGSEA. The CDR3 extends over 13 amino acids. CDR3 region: CSVGSQPGETQYF. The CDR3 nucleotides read TGCAGCGTTGGATCCCAGCCGGGAGAGACCCAGTACTTC.

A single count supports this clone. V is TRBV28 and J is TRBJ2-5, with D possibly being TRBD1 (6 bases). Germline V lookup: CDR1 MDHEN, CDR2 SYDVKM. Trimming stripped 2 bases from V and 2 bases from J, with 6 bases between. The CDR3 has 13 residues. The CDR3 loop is CASSLGQQETQYF. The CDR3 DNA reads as TGTGCCAGCAGTTTAGGACAGCAAGAGACCCAGTACTTC.